A selection of T cell receptor beta chains follows, all from one sample in a study of T-cell reconstitution after alpha-beta-depleted transplantation in children. A single record per CDR3 protein comes from TCRdb applying MiXCR to the PCR reads. The data contain 100,000 to 120,000 distinct CDR3 sequences, 5% to 8% of them seen just once; the ten biggest clones take up roughly 23%. The sample in question was PBMCs, mostly from graft donor cells, obtained 360 days after TCRalphabeta/CD19-depleted stem cell transplant. The receptors derive from a male patient under 10 years old who had a stem cell transplant for acute lymphoblastic leukemia, so the T cells may come from the graft donor. CDR3s include the opening cysteine and the closing phenylalanine or tryptophan. The D gene is left open where the match is weak. Only part of the rows carry a size: once, few, many, or a class if the clone is expanded.

>TRBD1|many|TRBJ2-1|TRBV7-2
CASSLGQHNEQFF
TGTGCCAGCAGCTTGGGACAGCACAATGAGCAGTTCTTC
>TRBD2|few|TRBJ2-1|TRBV11-2
CASSWDRGGTYNEQFF
TGTGCCAGCAGCTGGGATCGGGGGGGGACCTACAATGAGCAGTTCTTC
>.|many|TRBJ2-7|TRBV4-3
CASSQEGTVAYEQYF
TGCGCCAGCAGCCAAGAGGGGACGGTCGCCTACGAGCAGTACTTC
>.|.|TRBJ2-7|TRBV4-3
CASSQSPVGGTYEQYF
TGCGCCAGCAGCCAAAGCCCCGTGGGCGGTACCTACGAGCAGTACTTC
>TRBD2|few|TRBJ2-2|TRBV7-9
CASGGLAGINTGELFF
TGTGCCAGCGGAGGACTAGCGGGGATCAACACCGGGGAGCTGTTTTTT
>.|.|TRBJ2-7|TRBV7-2
CASSLPYPRSSYEQYF
TGTGCCAGCAGCTTACCATACCCGAGGAGCTCCTACGAGCAGTACTTC
>TRBD1|.|TRBJ1-3|TRBV9
CASSPFQGARGDTIYF
TGTGCCAGCAGCCCGTTCCAGGGGGCCCGCGGTGACACCATATATTTT
>.|many|TRBJ1-2|TRBV12-3/TRBV12-4
CASSPGSLDGYTF
TGTGCCAGCAGTCCGGGGTCACTCGATGGCTACACCTTC
>.|many|TRBJ2-7|TRBV6-5
CASSYLHGPYEQYF
TGTGCCAGCAGTTACCTCCACGGCCCCTACGAGCAGTACTTC
>.|many|TRBJ1-2|TRBV7-2
CASTLIAGYTF
TGTGCCAGCACGCTTATTGCGGGCTACACCTTC
>TRBD2|many|TRBJ2-1|TRBV4-3
CASSQAISSGVNEQFF
TGCGCCAGCAGCCAAGCGATCTCTAGCGGGGTTAATGAGCAGTTCTTC
>.|few|TRBJ1-4|TRBV27
CASSIVAGKLFF
TGTGCCAGCAGCATAGTGGCAGGGAAGCTGTTTTTT
>.|.|TRBJ2-7|TRBV24-1
CATSDLRAGAYEQYF
TGTGCCACCAGTGATTTGCGGGCAGGTGCCTACGAGCAGTACTTC
>.|many|TRBJ2-1|TRBV4-3
CASSQGGPSNEQFF
TGCGCCAGCAGCCAAGGGGGACCGAGCAATGAGCAGTTCTTC
>TRBD2|many|TRBJ2-1|TRBV9
CASSVGSGRADEQFF
TGTGCCAGCAGCGTAGGTAGCGGGAGGGCCGATGAGCAGTTCTTC
>TRBD2|few|TRBJ2-7|TRBV5-6
CASSFGTSGAYEQYF
TGTGCCAGCAGCTTTGGGACTAGCGGTGCCTACGAGCAGTACTTC
>TRBD2|many|TRBJ2-7|TRBV11-2
CASSMGLAGGPPKNEQYF
TGTGCCAGCAGCATGGGACTAGCGGGAGGGCCCCCTAAGAACGAGCAGTACTTC
>TRBD1|many|TRBJ2-1|TRBV29-1
CSVEGQGAGYNEQFF
TGCAGCGTTGAGGGACAGGGGGCCGGTTACAATGAGCAGTTCTTC
>.|.|TRBJ1-6|TRBV6-5
CASSFVGTGSPLHF
TGTGCCAGCAGCTTTGTAGGAACGGGATCACCCCTCCACTTT
>.|few|TRBJ2-7|TRBV9
CASSVSPSYYEQYF
TGTGCCAGCAGCGTATCACCCAGCTACTACGAGCAGTACTTC
>.|many|TRBJ1-4|TRBV5-1
CASSLGLAPLGEKLFF
TGCGCCAGCAGCTTGGGATTAGCCCCCCTGGGGGAAAAACTGTTTTTT
>.|few|TRBJ2-2|TRBV6-1
CASSPTAITKNTGELFF
TGTGCCAGCAGTCCGACGGCTATTACAAAAAACACCGGGGAGCTGTTTTTT
>.|many|TRBJ2-5|TRBV29-1
CSARYRDNRIQETQYF
TGCAGCGCCCGATACCGGGACAACAGGATCCAAGAGACCCAGTACTTC
>.|.|TRBJ2-5|TRBV11-3
CASSLRGLEETQYF
TGTGCCAGCAGCTTACGGGGGCTCGAAGAGACCCAGTACTTC
>.|.|TRBJ2-7|TRBV25-1
CASSDSRAIYEQYF
TGTGCCAGCAGTGACTCCAGGGCGATATACGAGCAGTACTTC
>TRBD2|.|TRBJ2-2|TRBV6-1
CASSRGLFANTGELFF
TGTGCCAGCAGTCGGGGACTATTCGCGAACACCGGGGAGCTGTTTTTT
>.|few|TRBJ2-6|TRBV30
CAWSSNRPLSGANVLTF
TGTGCCTGGAGCTCTAACAGGCCTCTCTCTGGGGCCAACGTCCTGACTTTC
>TRBD1|.|TRBJ2-7|TRBV28
CATQRTGGREQYF
TGTGCCACCCAGAGGACAGGGGGCAGAGAGCAGTACTTC
>.|few|TRBJ1-1|TRBV7-8
CASSHTADRNTEAFF
TGTGCCAGCAGCCACACCGCGGACAGGAACACTGAAGCTTTCTTT
>.|few|TRBJ1-2|TRBV9
CASSVGAGDLPGYTF
TGTGCCAGCAGCGTAGGGGCAGGAGACCTTCCGGGCTACACCTTC
>.|many|TRBJ1-2|TRBV7-2
CASSSAWSRAGYTF
TGTGCCAGCAGCTCTGCCTGGTCCCGGGCGGGCTACACCTTC
>.|few|TRBJ2-7|TRBV6-1
CASSQPPSRGNYEQYF
TGTGCCAGCAGTCAACCTCCGAGCAGGGGAAACTACGAGCAGTACTTC
>.|few|TRBJ1-1|TRBV25-1
CASSMQGSMNTEAFF
TGTGCCAGCAGTATGCAGGGGTCCATGAACACTGAAGCTTTCTTT
>.|many|TRBJ2-7|TRBV25-1
CASSGPSGAYEQYF
TGTGCCAGCAGTGGGCCCTCTGGAGCTTACGAGCAGTACTTC
>.|.|TRBJ2-1|TRBV20-1
CSAWTVQREQFF
TGCAGTGCATGGACAGTTCAGCGGGAGCAGTTCTTC
>.|few|TRBJ2-5|TRBV6-1
CASSEWTYQETQYF
TGTGCCAGCAGTGAGTGGACATACCAAGAGACCCAGTACTTC
>.|.|TRBJ1-1|TRBV7-9
CASSSPYSTEAFF
TGTGCCAGCAGCTCACCATATAGCACTGAAGCTTTCTTT
>.|many|TRBJ2-5|TRBV28
CASSFLKSGQETQYF
TGTGCCAGCAGTTTCCTAAAGTCGGGACAAGAGACCCAGTACTTC
>.|few|TRBJ2-5|TRBV5-1
CASSLGRFQETQYF
TGCGCCAGCAGCTTGGGGCGATTCCAAGAGACCCAGTACTTC
>.|many|TRBJ1-5|TRBV20-1
CSASEDASNQPQHF
TGCAGTGCTAGCGAAGACGCGAGCAATCAGCCCCAGCATTTT
>.|many|TRBJ2-1|TRBV27
CASSPRGWRNEQFF
TGTGCCAGCAGTCCGCGTGGTTGGCGCAATGAGCAGTTCTTC
>.|many|TRBJ2-7|TRBV27
CASSLARGYEQYF
TGTGCCAGCAGTTTGGCCAGGGGTTACGAGCAGTACTTC
>TRBD1|.|TRBJ1-2|TRBV5-6
CASSFNRDREIFVRGYTF
TGTGCCAGCAGCTTTAATCGGGACAGGGAGATTTTTGTGCGTGGCTACACCTTC
>.|.|TRBJ1-1|TRBV5-5
CASSLEPGGTEAFF
TGTGCCAGCAGCTTGGAGCCCGGAGGCACTGAAGCTTTCTTT
>.|.|TRBJ2-7|TRBV7-9
CASSLEPIPSYEQYF
TGTGCCAGCAGCTTAGAACCCATACCCTCCTACGAGCAGTACTTC
>.|many|TRBJ2-4|TRBV11-2
CASSLRGRRVEAKNIQYF
TGTGCCAGCAGCTTAAGGGGCCGGAGAGTGGAGGCCAAAAACATTCAGTACTTC
>TRBD1|many|TRBJ2-7|TRBV5-6
CASSSTGDEQYF
TGTGCCAGCAGCTCGACAGGGGACGAGCAGTACTTC
>TRBD1|.|TRBJ2-2|TRBV9
CASSPSSGTGRKKTGELFF
TGTGCCAGCAGCCCTTCATCCGGGACAGGGAGGAAGAAGACCGGGGAGCTGTTTTTT
>TRBD1|.|TRBJ2-7|TRBV20-1
CSAYRGTREQYF
TGCAGTGCTTACAGGGGAACGCGGGAGCAGTACTTC
>.|few|TRBJ1-4|TRBV4-1
CASSQPYGGEGEKLFF
TGCGCCAGCAGCCAACCCTACGGGGGCGAGGGTGAAAAACTGTTTTTT
>.|many|TRBJ2-2|TRBV5-4
CASTRWGPNTGELFF
TGTGCCAGCACCCGTTGGGGGCCGAACACCGGGGAGCTGTTTTTT
>.|.|TRBJ2-7|TRBV27
CASSLRGPYEQYF
TGTGCCAGCAGTTTACGGGGGCCGTACGAGCAGTACTTC